One sample yielded the 12 T cell receptor beta chains listed below, sequenced in a study of blood T cell repertoires in COVID-19. Sequencing was performed with immunoSEQ multiplex PCR; in TCRdb, only in-frame clones are kept and a portion is missing. The data contain about 340,000 clones, approximately 82% of them singletons. What was sequenced was peripheral blood. These TCRs come from a man younger than 45 with active or convalescent COVID-19.

This sequence joins TRBV4-2 and TRBJ2-3; 10 bases fit TRBD2. V lost 0 bases, J lost 3 bases, and 6 bases stayed unmatched. The CDR3 contains 17 residues. Germline V gene sequence: CDR1 LGHNA, CDR2 YNFKEQ. Here the CDR3 reads CASSQESPAGGTDTQYF. The CDR3 nucleotides are TGTGCCAGCAGCCAAGAGAGCCCAGCGGGGGGGACAGATACGCAGTATTTT.

J is TRBJ2-7 and V is TRBV19; no definite D call. This CDR3 region has 16 residues. The V and J ends lost 3 bases and 0 bases respectively, with 15 bases between them. Germline CDR1 and CDR2: LNHDA and SQIVND (reference sequence). The CDR3, as DNA: TGTGCCAGTAGTATGAACGCGTTTACCTTCTCCTACGAGCAGTACTTC. Encoded protein: CASSMNAFTFSYEQYF.

The V and J genes are TRBV19 and TRBJ1-2; TRBD1 matches at 9 bases. V trimming: 1 base; J trimming: 4 bases; junction bases outside the gene matches: 7. This CDR3 region has 16 residues. The germline CDR1 and CDR2 sequences are LNHDA and SQIVND (reference sequence). The CDR3 loop is CASSIVGTGTSYGYTF. As DNA, the CDR3 is TGTGCCAGTAGTATAGTGGGGACAGGGACTTCCTATGGCTACACCTTC.

The chain is built from TRBV30 and TRBJ1-2, with a weak D call TRBD1 (5 bases). Germline V gene lookup returns CDR1 GTSNPN and CDR2 SVGIG (reference sequence). The CDR3 loop spans 11 amino acids. V was cut by 3 bases and J by 8 bases, with 10 bases left in between. CDR3 DNA: TGTGCCTGGAGACGACAGACAGGCTACACCTTC. It translates to CAWRRQTGYTF.

In DNA form, the CDR3 reads TGTGCCAGCAGCGTCTCGGGAGTCGGGAACAATGAGCAGTTCTTC. Translation: CASSVSGVGNNEQFF. The chain combines TRBV9 with TRBJ2-1; possibly TRBD2 for D (6 bases). Trimming took off 2 bases at V and 5 bases at J, with 14 bases between the two ends. Germline CDR1 is SGDLS and CDR2 is YYNGEE. The CDR3 runs 15 residues.

The rearrangement uses TRBV27 and TRBJ2-7; weak D call: TRBD2 (5 bases). V was cut by 3 bases and J by 3 bases, with 9 bases left in between. The CDR3 extends over 13 amino acids. The germline gives CDR1 MNHEY, CDR2 SMNVEV (reference sequence). The CDR3 coding sequence is TGTGCCAGCAGTTTTGGACTTTTCTACGAGCAGTACTTC. This translates into CASSFGLFYEQYF.

V usage is TRBV9 and J usage is TRBJ2-1; D not resolved. The germline V gene has CDR1 SGDLS and CDR2 YYNGEE. CDR3 length equals 12 residues. The germline V and J ends were trimmed by 2 bases and 4 bases, with 4 bases remaining between them. The CDR3 here is CASSVQYNEQFF. In DNA, the CDR3 is TGTGCCAGCAGCGTTCAGTACAATGAGCAGTTCTTC.

This clone showed up just a few times. The chain has TRBV10-2 and TRBJ2-3; D ambiguous. CDR3 length: 13 residues. Trimming shortened V by 3 bases and J by 5 bases, and 9 bases separated the two germline ends. The germline V gene has CDR1 WSHSY and CDR2 SAAADI. The DNA for the CDR3 is TGCGCCAGCAGTGACGGTTCGGGAGATACGCAGTATTTT. This encodes CASSDGSGDTQYF.

V is TRBV7-8 and J is TRBJ1-1, with TRBD1 as a possible D gene (5 bases). CDR1 SGHVS and CDR2 FQNEAQ come from the germline V gene. V was cut by 5 bases and J by 1 base, with 20 bases left in between. The CDR3 length is 17 residues. CDR3 in amino acids: CASSNRQGSGRNTEAFF. DNA of the CDR3: TGTGCCAGCAGCAATCGTCAGGGATCTGGAAGGAACACTGAAGCTTTCTTT.

The chain has TRBV5-1 and TRBJ1-1; the match to TRBD1 covers 8 bases. Germline-derived CDR1 and CDR2 are SGHRS and YFSETQ. V was pared by 3 bases and J by 5 bases, with 6 bases of the junction left unmatched. The CDR3 sequence is 14 residues long. The CDR3 loop reads CASSYQGQETEAFF. The CDR3 nucleotides are TGCGCCAGCAGCTACCAGGGACAGGAGACTGAAGCTTTCTTT.

V usage is TRBV19 and J usage is TRBJ1-1; no reliable D call. Trimming shortened V by 7 bases and J by 1 base, and 13 bases separated the two germline ends. CDR1 LNHDA and CDR2 SQIVND come from the germline V gene (reference sequence). This CDR3 comprises 14 residues. The CDR3 sequence: CASTTDGKNTEAFF. CDR3 bases: TGTGCCAGTACCACCGACGGGAAGAACACTGAAGCTTTCTTT.

Ten or more counts support this clone. V is TRBV2 and J is TRBJ1-6; 7 bases align to TRBD1. V gave up 8 bases and J gave up 7 bases; unmatched junction bases: 5. The germline V gene has CDR1 SNHLY and CDR2 FYNNEI. The CDR3 has 13 residues. The CDR3 nucleotides are TGTGCCAGCGCCGGGACAGAAAATTCACCCCTCCACTTT. Translation: CASAGTENSPLHF.